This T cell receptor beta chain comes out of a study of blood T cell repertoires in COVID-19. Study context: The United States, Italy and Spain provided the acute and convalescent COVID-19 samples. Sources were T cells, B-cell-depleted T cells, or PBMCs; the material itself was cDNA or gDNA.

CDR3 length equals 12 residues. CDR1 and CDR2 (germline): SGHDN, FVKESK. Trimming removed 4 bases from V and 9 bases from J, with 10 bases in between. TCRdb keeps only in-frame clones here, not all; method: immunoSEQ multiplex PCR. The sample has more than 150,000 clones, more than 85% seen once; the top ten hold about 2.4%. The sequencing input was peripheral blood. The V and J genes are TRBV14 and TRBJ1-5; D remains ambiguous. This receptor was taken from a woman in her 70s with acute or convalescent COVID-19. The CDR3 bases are TGTGCCAGCAGCCTACCCCGCGGGCCCCAGCATTTT. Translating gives CASSLPRGPQHF.